This entry features one TCR beta chain sequence. The germline gives CDR1 MGHRA, CDR2 YSYEKL. Trimming cost V 4 bases and J 5 bases; bases outside gene matches: 13. The CDR3 contains 16 residues. With 60 Vbeta and 13 Jbeta primers, the PCR was carried out. The protocol was immunoSEQ multiplex PCR, while the TCRdb copy is restricted to in-frame clones and leaves out a portion. The table lists under 60,000 clones, 60% to 85% of them singletons, with approximately 3.3% in the top ten. These data belong to a study of cytomegalovirus exposure and HLA in healthy donors. This clonotype was sampled from a woman between 35 and 50 years old in good health and CMV-seropositive. Sequencing input: PBMCs. This chain links TRBV4-1 with TRBJ2-7, with TRBD1 matching over 8 bases. The CDR3 DNA follows: TGCGCCAGCAGCCCCAGTGGGCGACAGGGGAGCCACGAGCAGTACTTC. Its translation: CASSPSGRQGSHEQYF.